The following is a TCR beta chain sequence with its context. Trimming removed 2 bases from V and 4 bases from J; junction bases left unmatched: 10. There are 17 residues in the CDR3. Germline assignment: CDR1 SGHVS and CDR2 FNYEAQ. The data are from a study of T cell responses to AZD1222 COVID-19 vaccine. Repertoires were generated with immunoSEQ multiplex PCR, while TCRdb's copy carries only in-frame clones and drops some. The sample carries some 150,000 clones, approximately 90% recorded once. The sequence was obtained from an adult who received the AZD1222 COVID-19 vaccine. The specimen comprised peripheral blood, sampled 28 days after the second AZD1222 dose. This rearrangement joins TRBV7-6 to TRBJ2-3, with 9 bases that match TRBD2. CDR3 sequence reads: CASSLRKREVGADTQYF. The CDR3 DNA is TGTGCCAGCAGCTTAAGGAAGCGGGAGGTTGGGGCAGATACGCAGTATTTT.